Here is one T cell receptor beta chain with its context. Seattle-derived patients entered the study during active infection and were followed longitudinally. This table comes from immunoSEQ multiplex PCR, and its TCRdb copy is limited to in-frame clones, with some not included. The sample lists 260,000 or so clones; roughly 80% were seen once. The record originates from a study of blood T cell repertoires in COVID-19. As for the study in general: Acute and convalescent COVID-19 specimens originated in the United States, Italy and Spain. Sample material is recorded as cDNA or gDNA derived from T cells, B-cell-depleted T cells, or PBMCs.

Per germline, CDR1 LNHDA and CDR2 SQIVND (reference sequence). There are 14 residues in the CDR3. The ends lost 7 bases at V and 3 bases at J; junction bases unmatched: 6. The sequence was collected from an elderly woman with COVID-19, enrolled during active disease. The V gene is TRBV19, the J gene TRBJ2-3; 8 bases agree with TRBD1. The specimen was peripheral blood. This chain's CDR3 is CASKTGEVTDTQYF. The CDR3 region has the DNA TGTGCCAGTAAGACAGGGGAAGTGACAGATACGCAGTATTTT. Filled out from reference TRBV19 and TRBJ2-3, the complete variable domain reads DGGITQSPKYLFRKEGQNVTLSCEQNLNHDAMYWYRQDPGQGLRLIYYSQIVNDFQKGDIAEGYSVSREKKESFPLTVTSAQKNPTAFYLCASKTGEVTDTQYFGPGTRLTVL.